This entry lists 25 T cell receptor beta chains sequenced from one sample in a study of shared clonotypes between healthy human individuals. Profiling relied on immunoSEQ multiplex PCR, and the TCRdb table lists in-frame clones only, not all of them. There are around 2.5 million clones in the sample; 80% to 95% occur only once, and 0.35% to 0.45% lies in the top ten. Sequenced material: naive CD4+ T cells from PBMCs. The subset denotes: CD45RA+ positively selected. These receptors were collected from a young man in good health. Some clones in this sample may be carry-over from other donors' samples.

This rearrangement joins TRBV6-6 to TRBJ2-7; D may correspond to TRBD1 or TRBD2 (7 bases each). The germline V and J ends were trimmed by 5 bases and 4 bases, with 15 bases remaining between them. Germline V CDR1 and CDR2: MNHNY, SVGAGI (reference sequence). The CDR3 consists of 14 residues. This CDR3 reads CASSARQGGYEQYF. In DNA, the CDR3 is TGTGCCAGCAGTGCCCGACAGGGAGGGTACGAGCAGTACTTC.

This clone showed up just a few times. Distinct nucleotide sequences in the sample also encode this CDR3. The chain couples TRBV30 to TRBJ1-5; TRBD1 agrees at 7 bases. Germline V gene sequence: CDR1 GTSNPN, CDR2 SVGIG (reference sequence). The trim removed 1 base at V and 4 bases at J, leaving 1 base unmatched. CDR3 length: 13 residues. The CDR3 DNA follows: TGTGCCTGGAGTGCGACAGGGAATCAGCCCCAGCATTTT. Its translation is CAWSATGNQPQHF.

This clone was recorded once. The chain is built from TRBV30 and TRBJ2-1; D is ambiguous. V dropped 0 bases and J dropped 11 bases, with 8 bases sitting between them. This CDR3 has 11 amino acids. The germline CDR1 and CDR2 sequences are GTSNPN and SVGIG (reference sequence). This CDR3 reads CAWSVEAQQFF. In DNA, the CDR3 is TGTGCCTGGAGTGTAGAGGCACAGCAGTTCTTC.

The chain recombines TRBV5-4 with TRBJ1-2, with D possibly TRBD1 on 5 matching bases. The V and J ends lost 5 bases and 5 bases respectively, with 19 bases between them. The CDR3 sequence is 15 residues long. Germline CDR1 and CDR2: SGHNT and YYREEE (reference sequence). CDR3 DNA sequence: TGTGCCAGCAGGGATGCACCAGGGACTCGGTATGGCTACACCTTC. Translating gives CASRDAPGTRYGYTF.

This chain uses TRBV7-2 with TRBJ2-3; a possible D gene is TRBD2 (5 bases). Trimming shortened V by 2 bases and J by 4 bases, and 13 bases separated the two germline ends. This CDR3 is built from 15 residues. Germline CDR1 SGHTA, CDR2 FQGNSA. DNA of the CDR3: TGTGCCAGCAGCTTAAGGGCTAGCTCATCAGATACGCAGTATTTT. Translation: CASSLRASSSDTQYF.

The genes are TRBV28 and TRBJ2-5, with 7 bases that match TRBD2. Germline values: CDR1 MDHEN, CDR2 SYDVKM. CDR3 length equals 15 residues. Losses at the gene ends were 6 bases for V and 3 bases for J; bases not matched to a gene: 10. CDR3 region: CASSPWGEGEETQYF. CDR3 sequence (DNA): TGTGCCAGCAGCCCGTGGGGGGAGGGAGAAGAGACCCAGTACTTC.

This sequence joins TRBV27 and TRBJ2-3, with D possibly matching TRBD1 (5 bases). This CDR3 spans 17 amino acids. Trimming left V 3 bases short and J 4 bases short, with 20 bases between. CDR1 and CDR2 (germline): MNHEY, SMNVEV (reference sequence). The CDR3 nucleotides are TGTGCCAGCAGTTTGGGGCCGGGTTTCGCGACAGCAGATACGCAGTATTTT. Protein: CASSLGPGFATADTQYF.

This chain connects TRBV28 to TRBJ2-1; D possibly corresponds to TRBD1 (8 bases). CDR3 length equals 16 residues. The germline V gene has CDR1 MDHEN and CDR2 SYDVKM. V was trimmed by 3 bases and J by 3 bases, leaving 15 bases between them. In DNA, the CDR3 is TGTGCCAGCAGTTTCCCTACAGGGGGGGTCTACAATGAGCAGTTCTTC. Encoded protein: CASSFPTGGVYNEQFF.

The chain uses TRBV4-1 and TRBJ2-1; D is undetermined. The V gene lost 1 base and the J gene lost 9 bases, with 13 bases spanning the gap. The CDR3 is 14 amino acids. CDR1 and CDR2 (germline): MGHRA, YSYEKL. For the CDR3, the DNA is TGCGCCAGCAGCCAAGGATCACGTCGCGGTGAGCAGTTCTTC. This translates into CASSQGSRRGEQFF.

As for this clone: At the DNA level, this CDR3 is encoded by other sequences in the same sample as well. The V and J genes are TRBV2 and TRBJ2-1, with D possibly called TRBD1 or TRBD2 (5 bases each). The CDR3 contains 13 residues. V was pared by 6 bases and J by 4 bases, with 10 bases between. Germline CDR1 SNHLY, CDR2 FYNNEI. CDR3 residues: CASSGTEYNEQFF. The DNA for the CDR3 is TGTGCCAGCAGCGGGACGGAGTACAATGAGCAGTTCTTC.

This clone has a handful of counts. This rearrangement joins TRBV7-3 to TRBJ2-2, with TRBD2 identical over 11 bases. Germline trimming cut 6 bases from V and 5 bases from J; bases unmatched to any gene: 5. In germline, CDR1 is SGHTA, CDR2 FQGTGA. This CDR3 has 15 residues. The CDR3 DNA is TGTGCCAGCAGGGTGACTAGCGGGACGACCGGGGAGCTGTTTTTT. This encodes CASRVTSGTTGELFF. The whole variable domain, remainder taken from reference TRBV7-3 and TRBJ2-2, is GAGVSQTPSNKVTEKGKYVELRCDPISGHTALYWYRQSLGQGPEFLIYFQGTGAADDSGLPNDRFFAVRPEGSVSTLKIQRTERGDSAVYLCASRVTSGTTGELFFGEGSRLTVL.

The genes are TRBV28 and TRBJ1-5, with a possible D match to TRBD1 (6 bases). The germline V gene has CDR1 MDHEN and CDR2 SYDVKM. The CDR3 totals 13 residues. The CDR3 region is CAGGAGINQPQHF. The CDR3 DNA is TGTGCTGGGGGGGCAGGGATCAATCAGCCCCAGCATTTT.

The chain combines TRBV5-6 with TRBJ1-2, with D perhaps matching TRBD1 (6 bases). CDR3 length: 15 residues. V was clipped by 6 bases and J by 0 bases, with 15 bases between them. The germline gives CDR1 SGHDT, CDR2 YYEEEE. The CDR3 coding sequence is TGTGCCAGCACCCGGCGGACAGCTACTAACTATGGCTACACCTTC. Translation gives CASTRRTATNYGYTF.

For the CDR3, the DNA is TGTGCCAGCAGCACAGGGGGGGATGTTCAGCCCCAGCATTTT. Protein: CASSTGGDVQPQHF. This sequence joins TRBV28 and TRBJ1-5; 8 bases fit TRBD1. CDR1 is MDHEN, CDR2 SYDVKM, per germline. V lost 6 bases to trimming and J lost 6 bases; unmatched junction nucleotides: 7. This CDR3 spans 14 amino acids.

The rearrangement links TRBV4-1 to TRBJ2-5; 8 bases agree with TRBD2. Per germline, CDR1 MGHRA and CDR2 YSYEKL. This CDR3 is built from 17 residues. V shed 0 bases and J 3 bases; nucleotides not matched to a gene: 9. The CDR3 loop reads CASSQDMAGGGKETQYF. As DNA, the CDR3 is TGCGCCAGCAGCCAAGATATGGCGGGAGGTGGGAAAGAGACCCAGTACTTC.

The genes are TRBV5-8 and TRBJ1-4, with D perhaps matching TRBD1 (6 bases). The germline V gene has CDR1 SGHTS and CDR2 YDEGEE. The CDR3 covers 14 residues. The ends were cut back, 5 bases at V and 2 bases at J, with 10 bases in the middle. DNA for the CDR3: TGTGCCAGCAGTCAGGGGTGGACTAATGAAAAACTGTTTTTT. Translation: CASSQGWTNEKLFF.

V usage is TRBV10-1 and J usage is TRBJ1-4; perhaps TRBD1 as D (5 bases). V was clipped by 6 bases and J by 6 bases, with 14 bases between them. There are 14 residues in the CDR3. Germline CDR1 and CDR2: WNHNN and SYGVQD (reference sequence). CDR3 nucleotide sequence: TGCGCCAGCAGCCGGGACGGGTGGGATGAAAAACTGTTTTTT. It encodes CASSRDGWDEKLFF.

On this clone itself: Other nucleotide sequences from this sample produce the same CDR3. The chain employs TRBV19 and TRBJ2-1, with TRBD2 matching 8 bases. This CDR3 has 14 residues. With V trimmed by 3 bases and J by 4 bases, 2 bases remained unmatched. The germline V gene has CDR1 LNHDA and CDR2 SQIVND (reference sequence). The CDR3 sequence is CASSILAGYNEQFF. The CDR3 bases are TGTGCCAGTAGTATCCTAGCGGGTTACAATGAGCAGTTCTTC. Looking up the rest from reference TRBV19 and TRBJ2-1 gives the full variable domain: DGGITQSPKYLFRKEGQNVTLSCEQNLNHDAMYWYRQDPGQGLRLIYYSQIVNDFQKGDIAEGYSVSREKKESFPLTVTSAQKNPTAFYLCASSILAGYNEQFFGPGTRLTVL.

The CDR3, as DNA: TGTGCCAGCAGTTGGACAGCTACCCTTAGCAATCAGCCCCAGCATTTT. Amino acids: CASSWTATLSNQPQHF. V and J are TRBV6-6 and TRBJ1-5; tentative D call: TRBD1 (6 bases). The germline gives CDR1 MNHNY, CDR2 SVGAGI (reference sequence). V was cut by 4 bases and J by 0 bases, with 13 bases left in between. This CDR3 spans 16 amino acids.

This clone came up once. The rearrangement links TRBV7-9 to TRBJ2-1, with 9 bases matching TRBD2. Losses at the gene ends were 4 bases for V and 8 bases for J; bases not matched to a gene: 12. The CDR3 has 16 residues. Germline CDR1 is SEHNR and CDR2 is FQNEAQ (reference sequence). The CDR3 DNA sequence: TGTGCCAGCAGCTCCCCTGGAAAGGCGGGAGGGTATGAGCAGTTCTTC. Translated, it gives CASSSPGKAGGYEQFF.

V usage is TRBV5-1 and J usage is TRBJ2-5; 7 nucleotides agree with TRBD1. CDR1 is SGHRS, CDR2 YFSETQ, per germline. CDR3 length equals 15 residues. Germline trimming cut 4 bases from V and 1 base from J; bases unmatched to any gene: 7. The CDR3 nucleotides are TGCGCCAGCAGCCGCCGCCGGGACAGCCAAGAGACCCAGTACTTC. As protein: CASSRRRDSQETQYF.

This chain uses TRBV28 with TRBJ1-4, with TRBD1 matching over 8 bases. The CDR3 spans 16 residues. V shed 2 bases and J 8 bases; nucleotides not matched to a gene: 10. Germline values: CDR1 MDHEN, CDR2 SYDVKM. The CDR3 reads CASSLPGQAAREKLFF. The CDR3 DNA sequence: TGTGCCAGCAGTTTACCGGGACAGGCGGCTCGGGAAAAACTGTTTTTT. Based on the CDR3 plus reference TRBV28 and TRBJ1-4, the full variable domain is DVKVTQSSRYLVKRTGEKVFLECVQDMDHENMFWYRQDPGLGLRLIYFSYDVKMKEKGDIPEGYSVSREKKERFSLILESASTNQTSMYLCASSLPGQAAREKLFFGSGTQLSVL.

This chain's CDR3 is CASSLFEGYTF. The CDR3 nucleotides are TGTGCCAGCAGTTTATTCGAAGGCTACACCTTC. V usage is TRBV28 and J usage is TRBJ1-2, with D unresolved. This CDR3 is built from 11 residues. Trimming stripped 1 base from V and 8 bases from J, with 5 bases between. Germline CDR1 MDHEN, CDR2 SYDVKM.

CDR3 nucleotides: TGTGCCAGCAGCTTAGCGGGGCGGTTGACTGGAATCGAGCAGTACTTC. As protein: CASSLAGRLTGIEQYF. This chain joins TRBV7-2 and TRBJ2-7, with D possibly matching TRBD1 (5 bases). Germline V gene sequence: CDR1 SGHTA, CDR2 FQGNSA. V was pared by 0 bases and J by 6 bases, with 18 bases between. This CDR3 has 16 residues.

This chain connects TRBV5-1 to TRBJ2-7, with D maybe TRBD2 (6 bases). The V end lost 4 bases, the J end lost 2 bases, and 13 bases lay between the germline ends. Germline lookup yields CDR1 SGHRS and CDR2 YFSETQ. The CDR3 consists of 14 residues. CDR3 nucleotide sequence: TGCGCCAGCAGCCTGGGGCGGGATACCTACGAGCAGTACTTC. Residues: CASSLGRDTYEQYF. Supplemented by reference TRBV5-1 and TRBJ2-7, the full variable domain reads KAGVTQTPRYLIKTRGQQVTLSCSPISGHRSVSWYQQTPGQGLQFLFEYFSETQRNKGNFPGRFSGRQFSNSRSEMNVSTLELGDSALYLCASSLGRDTYEQYFGPGTRLTVT.